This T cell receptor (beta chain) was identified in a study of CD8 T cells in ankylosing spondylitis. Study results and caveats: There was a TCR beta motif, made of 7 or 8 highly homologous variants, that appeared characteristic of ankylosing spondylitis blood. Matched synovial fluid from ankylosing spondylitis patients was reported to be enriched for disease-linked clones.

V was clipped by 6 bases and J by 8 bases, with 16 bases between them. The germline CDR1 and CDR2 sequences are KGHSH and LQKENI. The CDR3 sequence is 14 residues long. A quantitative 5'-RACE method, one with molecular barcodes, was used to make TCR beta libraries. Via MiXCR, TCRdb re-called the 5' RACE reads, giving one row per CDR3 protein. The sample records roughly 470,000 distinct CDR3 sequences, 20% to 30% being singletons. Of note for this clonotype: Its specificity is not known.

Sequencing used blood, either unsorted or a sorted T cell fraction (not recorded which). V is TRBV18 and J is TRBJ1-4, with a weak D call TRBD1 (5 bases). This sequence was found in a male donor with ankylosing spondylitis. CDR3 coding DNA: TGTGCCAGCTCTGAGGGGCAGCAGCCCGAAAAACTGTTTTTT. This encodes CASSEGQQPEKLFF.